This is a list of T cell receptor beta chains from one sample in a study of blood T cells in healthy people across ages. Each CDR3 protein gets one entry after TCRdb re-called the 5' RACE reads with MiXCR. The repertoire includes roughly 1.4 million distinct CDR3 sequences, around 59% of them detected once, and under 8.5% sits in the top ten. The material sequenced was blood. Every receptor here comes from a man aged 18 to 29 in good health. Both conserved end residues are part of each CDR3. Fields, in order: clone size, D gene, J gene, V gene, CDR3 DNA, CDR3 protein. The D gene is left open where the match is weak. Expanded clones get a size class; other rows say once, few or many, or leave the size out.

size: -
D: -
J: TRBJ2-5
V: TRBV20-1
DNA: TGCAGTGCTAGAGATTGGGGAGAGACCCAGTACTTC
CDR3: CSARDWGETQYF

size: -
D: -
J: TRBJ2-7
V: TRBV20-1
DNA: TGCAGTGCTAGATCGTGGCAGGGAACCTACGAGCAGTACTTC
CDR3: CSARSWQGTYEQYF

size: many
D: -
J: TRBJ2-1
V: TRBV7-2
DNA: TGTGCCAGCAGCCACGACAGGTACAATGAGCAGTTCTTC
CDR3: CASSHDRYNEQFF

size: few
D: -
J: TRBJ2-2
V: TRBV29-1
DNA: TGCAGCGTTAGAAGGGCACAGGAGCTGTTTTTT
CDR3: CSVRRAQELFF

size: -
D: TRBD1
J: TRBJ2-5
V: TRBV7-9
DNA: TGTGCCAGCAGCTTAGCGCTCGAGACAGGGGGGCCCAGGGAGACCCAGTACTTC
CDR3: CASSLALETGGPRETQYF

size: -
D: -
J: TRBJ2-7
V: TRBV10-3
DNA: TGTGCCATCAGTGAAGGGCCCCCCTCCTACGAGCAGTACTTC
CDR3: CAISEGPPSYEQYF

size: once
D: -
J: TRBJ2-1
V: TRBV4-1
DNA: TGCGCCAGCAGCCAAGATCCCAGAGTATCCTACAATGAGCAGTTCTTC
CDR3: CASSQDPRVSYNEQFF

size: few
D: TRBD1
J: TRBJ1-1
V: TRBV29-1
DNA: TGCAGCGCCGTGGGACAGTTACTGAACACTGAAGCTTTCTTT
CDR3: CSAVGQLLNTEAFF

size: -
D: TRBD1
J: TRBJ2-7
V: TRBV25-1
DNA: TGTGCCAGCAGTGAGCGGACAGGGGGCAATTACGAGCAGTACTTC
CDR3: CASSERTGGNYEQYF

size: -
D: -
J: TRBJ2-4
V: TRBV4-1
DNA: TGCGCCAGCAGCCAAGTGGGACACCCCTTACAGTACTTC
CDR3: CASSQVGHPLQYF

size: -
D: -
J: TRBJ2-5
V: TRBV20-1
DNA: TGCAGTGCGGCCGAATGGACCCAGTACTTC
CDR3: CSAAEWTQYF

size: few
D: -
J: TRBJ1-6
V: TRBV27
DNA: TGTGCCAGCGGGGGGATGCCCCTCCACTTT
CDR3: CASGGMPLHF

size: -
D: -
J: TRBJ2-1
V: TRBV4-1
DNA: TGCGCCAGCAGCCAAGATCCTGTAGAGAGCGTCTCCTACAATGAGCAGTTCTTC
CDR3: CASSQDPVESVSYNEQFF

size: -
D: TRBD1
J: TRBJ2-3
V: TRBV6-6
DNA: TGTGCCACCCGGGACAGGGTTCTTGGGTTTACGCAGTATTTT
CDR3: CATRDRVLGFTQYF

size: -
D: -
J: TRBJ2-5
V: TRBV20-1
DNA: TGCAGTGCTACTCGCGGGACCTACAATGAGCAGTACTTC
CDR3: CSATRGTYNEQYF

size: -
D: -
J: TRBJ2-1
V: TRBV7-9
DNA: TGTGCCAGCAGCTCCGCCGCAGCGGGCCGATACAATGAGCAGTTCTTC
CDR3: CASSSAAAGRYNEQFF

size: -
D: TRBD1
J: TRBJ2-4
V: TRBV7-9
DNA: TGTGCCAGCCGCGCCCCGACAGGGTTAGCCAAAAACATTCAGTACTTC
CDR3: CASRAPTGLAKNIQYF

size: -
D: -
J: TRBJ2-3
V: TRBV12-3/TRBV12-4
DNA: TGTGCCGGCAGTCAAGGGGTCGGTACGCAGTATTTT
CDR3: CAGSQGVGTQYF

size: few
D: TRBD1
J: TRBJ1-5
V: TRBV6-5
DNA: TGTGCCAGCAGCACGGACAGGGGGGATAGCAATCAGCCCCAGCATTTT
CDR3: CASSTDRGDSNQPQHF

size: few
D: -
J: TRBJ2-1
V: TRBV20-1
DNA: TGCAGTGCTAGAGATTTCCCAGGTGGAGTCAATGAGCAGTTCTTC
CDR3: CSARDFPGGVNEQFF

size: once
D: -
J: TRBJ1-2
V: TRBV7-9
DNA: TGTGCCAGCAGCTTAGCGCAAAGATTGGGACTTGATGGCTACACCTTC
CDR3: CASSLAQRLGLDGYTF

size: -
D: -
J: TRBJ2-7
V: TRBV6-5
DNA: TGTGCCAGCAGTTACTACGTATCCAGGACGGACTCCTACGAGCAGTACTTC
CDR3: CASSYYVSRTDSYEQYF

size: many
D: -
J: TRBJ2-6
V: TRBV7-9
DNA: TGTGCCAGCAGCTTAAGAGGGACTGGGGCCAACGTCCTGACTTTC
CDR3: CASSLRGTGANVLTF

size: few
D: -
J: TRBJ1-1
V: TRBV4-3
DNA: TGTGCCAGCAGCCAAGTGGCAGGTATGAACACTGAAGCTTTCTTT
CDR3: CASSQVAGMNTEAFF

size: -
D: TRBD2
J: TRBJ2-1
V: TRBV10-3
DNA: TGTGCCATCAGTGAGTCGTTGGGGACTAGCGGGCGAAATGAGCAGTTCTTC
CDR3: CAISESLGTSGRNEQFF

size: -
D: -
J: TRBJ2-7
V: TRBV4-1
DNA: TGCGCCAGCAGCCAAGATCGGTTTATGGTGGGTAAGGGCGAGCAGTACTTC
CDR3: CASSQDRFMVGKGEQYF

size: -
D: -
J: TRBJ2-7
V: TRBV4-3
DNA: TGCGCCAGCAGCCAAGATACTGTAGGGACCGAGCAGTACTTC
CDR3: CASSQDTVGTEQYF

size: -
D: TRBD1
J: TRBJ2-7
V: TRBV6-5
DNA: TGTGCCAGCAGTTTACAGGGGGGCTATGTGTACGAGCAGTACTTC
CDR3: CASSLQGGYVYEQYF

size: -
D: -
J: TRBJ2-3
V: TRBV5-6
DNA: TGTGCCAGCAGCTTGGGTCCCAGGGTTGGCACAGATACGCAGTATTTT
CDR3: CASSLGPRVGTDTQYF

size: -
D: -
J: TRBJ2-1
V: TRBV7-9
DNA: TGTGCCAGCAGCTTAACTAGCTATAGAGGTAATGAGCAGTTCTTC
CDR3: CASSLTSYRGNEQFF

size: -
D: TRBD1
J: TRBJ1-1
V: TRBV4-1
DNA: TGCGCCAGCAGCCAGCATCCAGACAGGGGTGTCACTGAAGCTTTCTTT
CDR3: CASSQHPDRGVTEAFF

size: few
D: -
J: TRBJ2-6
V: TRBV20-1
DNA: TGCAGTGCTAGAGACAGCGCCGGTGGGGCCAACGTCCTGACTTTC
CDR3: CSARDSAGGANVLTF

size: -
D: -
J: TRBJ2-1
V: TRBV11-2
DNA: TGTGCCAGCAGCTTAGTGGGGAGCAAAGGGCAGTTCTTC
CDR3: CASSLVGSKGQFF

size: -
D: TRBD2
J: TRBJ2-7
V: TRBV4-2
DNA: TGTGCCAGCAGCCCGCCGGGACTAACTACCTACGAGCAGTACTTC
CDR3: CASSPPGLTTYEQYF

size: -
D: -
J: TRBJ2-2
V: TRBV7-2
DNA: TGTGCCAGCAGCCCATCCTCCATCACCGGGGAGCTGTTTTTT
CDR3: CASSPSSITGELFF

size: -
D: -
J: TRBJ1-1
V: TRBV29-1
DNA: TGCAGCGGCAAACCTGGGGGGTACACTGAAGCTTTCTTT
CDR3: CSGKPGGYTEAFF

size: few
D: -
J: TRBJ2-5
V: TRBV6-2/TRBV6-3
DNA: TGTGCCAGCAGTTACGGGACTGGATCCCCTGAGACCCAGTACTTC
CDR3: CASSYGTGSPETQYF

size: -
D: TRBD2
J: TRBJ2-5
V: TRBV7-2
DNA: TGTGCCAGCAGCCCCCAAAGTAGAGCGGGAGGCCAGTTGGGGACCCAGTACTTC
CDR3: CASSPQSRAGGQLGTQYF

size: few
D: TRBD2
J: TRBJ2-1
V: TRBV29-1
DNA: TGCAGCGTTGTGGGACTAGCGGAAAATGAGCAGTTCTTC
CDR3: CSVVGLAENEQFF

size: -
D: TRBD1
J: TRBJ1-4
V: TRBV12-3/TRBV12-4
DNA: TGTGCCAGCAGTCCTTGGGACAGAGCGTATGAAAAACTGTTTTTT
CDR3: CASSPWDRAYEKLFF

size: -
D: -
J: TRBJ1-1
V: TRBV2
DNA: TGTGCCAGCAGTGAACCCGGGTGGAGCACTGAAGCTTTCTTT
CDR3: CASSEPGWSTEAFF

size: -
D: TRBD1
J: TRBJ2-6
V: TRBV18
DNA: TGTGCCAGCTCACCCGGGACAGGGATTCTCCCTGGGGCCAACGTCCTGACTTTC
CDR3: CASSPGTGILPGANVLTF

size: few
D: -
J: TRBJ1-4
V: TRBV12-3/TRBV12-4
DNA: TGTGCCAGCAATCGGGCGTCTAATGAAAAACTGTTTTTT
CDR3: CASNRASNEKLFF

size: -
D: -
J: TRBJ1-2
V: TRBV6-6
DNA: TGTGCCAGCAGTTACGACGGGACATCGACTAACTATGGCTACACCTTC
CDR3: CASSYDGTSTNYGYTF

size: -
D: -
J: TRBJ2-7
V: TRBV7-9
DNA: TGTGCCAGCAGCTTATCCTACGGGCAGTACTTC
CDR3: CASSLSYGQYF

size: -
D: -
J: TRBJ2-3
V: TRBV5-1
DNA: TGCGCCAGCAGCTTGGGGAGACTAATCTCAGATACGCAGTATTTT
CDR3: CASSLGRLISDTQYF

size: -
D: TRBD2
J: TRBJ2-7
V: TRBV7-2
DNA: TGTGCCAGCAAAGGGGCTAGCGGGAGGGCCCACGAGCAGTACTTC
CDR3: CASKGASGRAHEQYF

size: -
D: TRBD1
J: TRBJ2-4
V: TRBV3-1
DNA: TGTGCCAGCAGCCTCTACGACAGGGGAAACATTCAGTACTTC
CDR3: CASSLYDRGNIQYF

size: few
D: -
J: TRBJ2-6
V: TRBV4-3
DNA: TGCGCCAGCAGCCAAGATGCTGTTGGCTCTGGGGCCAACGTCCTGACTTTC
CDR3: CASSQDAVGSGANVLTF

size: -
D: TRBD2
J: TRBJ2-1
V: TRBV6-5
DNA: TGTGCCAGCAGTAACTTAGCGGGGGGCCACCTCAATGAGCAGTTCTTC
CDR3: CASSNLAGGHLNEQFF

size: -
D: TRBD1
J: TRBJ2-7
V: TRBV29-1
DNA: TGCAGCGCAGGGAGTGGGACAGGTTATTACGAGCAGTACTTC
CDR3: CSAGSGTGYYEQYF

size: -
D: -
J: TRBJ2-1
V: TRBV2
DNA: TGTGCCAGCAGTGAAATAGGGTTTGGCGGGCGATACAATGAGCAGTTCTTC
CDR3: CASSEIGFGGRYNEQFF

size: -
D: -
J: TRBJ2-3
V: TRBV6-2/TRBV6-3
DNA: TGTGCCAGCAGTTACTCGGACAGACTCACAGATACGCAGTATTTT
CDR3: CASSYSDRLTDTQYF

size: -
D: -
J: TRBJ2-7
V: TRBV25-1
DNA: TGTGCCAGCATTGGAGCGGGTAGGTCCTACGAGCAGTACTTC
CDR3: CASIGAGRSYEQYF

size: once
D: TRBD2
J: TRBJ2-7
V: TRBV28
DNA: TGTGCCAGCCACGGGACTAGCGACTTCTACGAGCAGTACTTC
CDR3: CASHGTSDFYEQYF

size: few
D: -
J: TRBJ1-2
V: TRBV5-1
DNA: TGCGCCAGCAGCCAAGGATTGTTAAGGGAGAATGGCTACACCTTC
CDR3: CASSQGLLRENGYTF

size: few
D: -
J: TRBJ2-7
V: TRBV11-2
DNA: TGTGCCAGCAGCTTAGTTCCCGCAGGCGAGCAGTACTTC
CDR3: CASSLVPAGEQYF